This section outlines one TCR beta chain sequence together with its context. These data are taken from a study of shared clonotypes between healthy human individuals. For the study at large: Sampling drew on donors who were a couple of women and a few men aged 18 to 49. Each donor's CD8 memory used one plate, CD8 naive two, each CD4 subset three.

The CDR3 has 19 residues. Germline lookup yields CDR1 SGHRS and CDR2 YFSETQ. V shed 0 bases and J shed 6 bases, with 25 bases lying between them. CD4+ cell separation produced CD45RA+ naive and CD45RA-negative memory subsets. Genomic DNA of each subset was evenly split across several immunoSEQ plates. The protocol was immunoSEQ multiplex PCR, while the TCRdb copy is restricted to in-frame clones and leaves out a portion. The data show over a million clones, 95% to 99% seen once. The sequenced sample was naive CD4+ T cells sorted from blood. Subset of the sample: CD45RA+ positively selected. The receptor's source is a man aged 25 to 40 in good health. The chain is built from TRBV5-1 and TRBJ2-1; D might be TRBD2 (7 bases). The CDR3 loop reads CASSLVGLGGGSGGNEQFF. The CDR3 nucleotides are TGCGCCAGCAGCTTGGTAGGACTAGGGGGTGGAAGCGGTGGCAATGAGCAGTTCTTC.